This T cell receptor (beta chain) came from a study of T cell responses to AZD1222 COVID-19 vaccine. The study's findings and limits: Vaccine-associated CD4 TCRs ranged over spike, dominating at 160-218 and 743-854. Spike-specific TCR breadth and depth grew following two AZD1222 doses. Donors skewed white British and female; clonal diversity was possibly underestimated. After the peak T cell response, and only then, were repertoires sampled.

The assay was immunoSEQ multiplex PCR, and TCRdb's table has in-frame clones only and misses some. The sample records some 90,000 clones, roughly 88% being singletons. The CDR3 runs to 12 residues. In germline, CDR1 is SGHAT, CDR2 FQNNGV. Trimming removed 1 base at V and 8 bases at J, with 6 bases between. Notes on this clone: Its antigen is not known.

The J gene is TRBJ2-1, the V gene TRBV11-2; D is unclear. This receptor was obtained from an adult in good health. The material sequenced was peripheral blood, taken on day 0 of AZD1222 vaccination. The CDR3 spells CASSLVYHEQFF. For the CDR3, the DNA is TGTGCCAGCAGCTTAGTATATCATGAGCAGTTCTTC.